This record concerns one T cell receptor beta chain sequence. Time point given: baseline pretreatment blood. Treatment specified: 15 Gy SBRT to primary tumor, nephrectomy 4 weeks later. Sequenced by immunoSEQ multiplex PCR; TCRdb stores in-frame clones only, minus some. The sample has approximately 140,000 clones, about 87% seen once. This record belongs to a study of radiation and T cells in renal cell carcinoma. Overall study context: Nephrectomy followed 15 Gy stereotactic body radiation by 4 weeks.

Looked up from germline, CDR1 is SGHAT and CDR2 is FQDESV (reference sequence). V dropped 6 bases and J dropped 2 bases, with 14 bases sitting between them. This CDR3 comprises 15 residues. The sequences come from blood, collected from a patient whose treatment included radiotherapy and nephrectomy. This sequence joins TRBV11-1 and TRBJ2-4; perhaps TRBD1 as D (7 bases). This clonotype originated in a woman aged 65 to 85 with renal cell carcinoma. CDR3 sequence: CASRRTGLSKNIQYF. CDR3 nucleotides: TGTGCCAGCAGACGGACAGGACTATCCAAAAACATTCAGTACTTC.